Shown below are 24 T cell receptor beta chains from a single sample sequenced in a study of blood T cells in healthy people across ages. The authors ran a second PCR of roughly 6 to 12 cycles using a sample-barcoded 5' primer and a J-beta primer mix. TCRdb reanalysed the 5' RACE reads using MiXCR and keeps one entry per CDR3 protein. The sample has about 1,600,000 distinct CDR3 sequences; about 43% are singletons. The sample was blood. The receptors derive from a woman younger than 35 in good health.

This clonotype appeared a few times. The chain uses TRBV6-6 and TRBJ2-3; TRBD2 matches at 7 bases. This CDR3 is built from 13 residues. Germline CDR1 and CDR2: MNHNY and SVGAGI (reference sequence). V dropped 8 bases and J dropped 1; count of bases not matched to a gene: 3. The CDR3 region has the DNA TGTGCCAGCGGGGGGGTCGGCACAGATACGCAGTATTTT. This encodes CASGGVGTDTQYF.

V and J are TRBV21-1 and TRBJ2-1; the tabulated D call, TRBD2, remains unverified against the DNA. TRBV21-1 represents a pseudogene. The CDR3 loop spans 17 amino acids. The chain's CDR3 is CATLGAGGVGSYNEQFF. The CDR3 DNA follows: TGTGCCACGCTGGGGGCGGGAGGTGTGGGCTCCTACAATGAGCAGTTCTTC.

This clonotype turned up a few times. The chain uses TRBV12-3 or TRBV12-4 and TRBJ1-6, with D uncertain. With 1 base removed from V and 7 bases from J, the gap between germline ends came to 11 bases. The CDR3 covers 15 residues. CDR3 loop: CASSLVASRNSPLHF. CDR3 nucleotide sequence: TGTGCCAGCAGTTTAGTGGCCTCTCGGAATTCACCCCTCCACTTT.

The CDR3 bases are TGTGCCAGCAGTGCTTTGCTAGCGGGATCCGGAGATACGCAGTATTTT. Amino acids: CASSALLAGSGDTQYF. The rearrangement uses TRBV6-1 and TRBJ2-3; TRBD2 agrees at 9 bases. This CDR3 is 16 amino acids long. Germline V gene lookup returns CDR1 MNHNS and CDR2 SASEGT. Losses at the gene ends were 4 bases for V and 5 bases for J; bases not matched to a gene: 10.

This clonotype was recorded a few times. V usage is TRBV9 and J usage is TRBJ2-5; D not certain. CDR3 length equals 13 residues. CDR1 is SGDLS, CDR2 YYNGEE, per germline. The V and J ends lost 0 bases and 5 bases respectively, with 8 bases between them. This CDR3 reads CASSVAVRETQYF. The DNA of the CDR3 is TGTGCCAGCAGCGTAGCGGTAAGGGAGACCCAGTACTTC. Full variable domain (outside the CDR3, taken from reference TRBV9 and TRBJ2-5): DSGVTQTPKHLITATGQRVTLRCSPRSGDLSVYWYQQSLDQGLQFLIQYYNGEERAKGNILERFSAQQFPDLHSELNLSSLELGDSALYFCASSVAVRETQYFGPGTRLLVL.

The genes are TRBV30 and TRBJ1-2; no firm D call. The CDR3 totals 11 residues. The germline V gene has CDR1 GTSNPN and CDR2 SVGIG (reference sequence). V gave up 5 bases and J gave up 4 bases, with 8 bases separating them. The CDR3 DNA is TGTGCCTGGGCCCCTTCCTATGGCTACACCTTC. Residues: CAWAPSYGYTF.

This clonotype turned up a few times. The V and J genes are TRBV12-3 or TRBV12-4 and TRBJ2-7, with 7 bases identical to TRBD2. The CDR3 has 15 residues. The V gene end was trimmed by 7 bases and the J gene end by 2 bases; junction bases not matched to a gene: 11. The CDR3 reads CASTQRGREAYEQYF. The CDR3 region has the DNA TGTGCCAGCACCCAGAGAGGACGGGAGGCCTACGAGCAGTACTTC.

The chain employs TRBV12-3 or TRBV12-4 and TRBJ2-4; 8 bases are shared with TRBD1. The CDR3 runs 14 residues. J gave up 3 bases and V 7 bases, and 5 bases lay outside the gene matches. CDR3 nucleotide sequence: TGTGCCAGCAACGTACAGGGGGTCAAAAACATTCAGTACTTC. As protein: CASNVQGVKNIQYF.

Regarding this clonotype: Compared with germline, one end of the junction differs, possibly owing to a read error. The chain joins TRBV20-1 to TRBJ2-1, with D tentatively TRBD2 (5 bases). Germline V gene data show CDR1 as DFQATT and CDR2 as SNEGSKA (reference sequence). CDR3 length: 13 amino acids. In nucleotides, the CDR3 is TGCAGGGCTAGAGAGGACTTATACAATGAGCAGTTCTTC. Protein product: CRAREDLYNEQFF.

The chain links TRBV20-1 to TRBJ2-7; D may match TRBD1 or TRBD2 (5 bases each). The CDR3 length is 15 residues. Germline-derived CDR1 and CDR2 are DFQATT and SNEGSKA (reference sequence). Between the trimmed V and J ends, which lost 0 bases and 4 bases, there was a span of 16 bases. The CDR3 bases are TGCAGTGCTAGAGATCGGGCAGGGACGGGATACGAGCAGTACTTC. Encoded protein: CSARDRAGTGYEQYF.

This clonotype was counted only a few times. The chain carries TRBV7-9 and TRBJ2-1; 11 positions agree with TRBD1. The CDR3 extends over 16 amino acids. Germline-derived CDR1 and CDR2 are SEHNR and FQNEAQ (reference sequence). V lost 5 bases and J lost 4; bases outside the gene matches: 7. CDR3 protein: CASSPGTGGHYNEQFF. The CDR3 coding sequence is TGTGCCAGCAGCCCCGGGACAGGGGGACATTACAATGAGCAGTTCTTC.

The rearrangement joins TRBV7-2 to TRBJ1-5; D may be TRBD1 (6 bases). The length of the CDR3 is 15 residues. Germline-derived CDR1 and CDR2 are SGHTA and FQGNSA. V was shortened by 2 bases and J by 3 bases, with 11 bases between the two germline ends. The CDR3 nucleotides are TGTGCCAGCAGCTTAATGGGGGGCCCCAATCAGCCCCAGCATTTT. This translates into CASSLMGGPNQPQHF.

The chain is built from TRBV20-1 and TRBJ2-1, with 11 bases matching TRBD2. Per germline, CDR1 DFQATT and CDR2 SNEGSKA (reference sequence). CDR3 length equals 17 residues. Trimming cost V 3 bases and J 4 bases; bases outside gene matches: 11. Written as DNA, the CDR3 is TGCAGTGCTAGGGCCCGGCTAACTAGCGGGGGATACAATGAGCAGTTCTTC. This translates into CSARARLTSGGYNEQFF.

The rearrangement uses TRBV12-3 or TRBV12-4 and TRBJ2-7; the match to TRBD2 covers 7 bases. V lost 0 bases and J lost 3; bases outside the gene matches: 8. The CDR3 has 16 amino acids. The CDR3 DNA is TGTGCCAGCAGTTTAGCGCGAGCGGGGCCCTTCTACGAGCAGTACTTC. It codes for CASSLARAGPFYEQYF.

The V gene is TRBV12-5, the J gene TRBJ1-2; D is unclear. The CDR3 consists of 17 residues. Trimming cost V 2 bases and J 7 bases, with 23 bases left between them. Germline CDR1 is LGHNT and CDR2 is FRNRAP. The CDR3 loop reads CASGLHHWGVPRSGYTF. For the CDR3, the DNA is TGTGCTAGTGGTTTGCATCATTGGGGAGTACCGCGGAGTGGCTACACCTTC.

The rearrangement uses TRBV9 and TRBJ2-1; D unclear. This CDR3 is 16 amino acids long. V gave up 0 bases and J gave up 0 bases, with 10 bases separating them. Germline CDR1 reads SGDLS; CDR2 reads YYNGEE. CDR3: CASSVDPSGSYNEQFF. As DNA, the CDR3 is TGTGCCAGCAGCGTAGACCCCTCGGGCTCCTACAATGAGCAGTTCTTC.

The V and J genes are TRBV7-6 and TRBJ2-3; TRBD2 agrees at 8 bases. The CDR3 extends over 16 amino acids. V gave up 5 bases and J gave up 2 bases; unmatched junction bases: 9. From germline, CDR1 is SGHVS and CDR2 FNYEAQ. DNA for the CDR3: TGTGCCAGCAGCCTGATGACTAGCGCCTCCACAGATACGCAGTATTTT. As protein: CASSLMTSASTDTQYF.

There are a few counts of this clonotype. The CDR3 nucleotides are TGTGCCAGCAGTTTCGAGGGCCACAGTAATCAGCCCCAGCATTTT. Translation gives CASSFEGHSNQPQHF. The rearrangement joins TRBV27 to TRBJ1-5; no definite D call. The CDR3 covers 15 residues. The V gene lost 3 bases and the J gene lost 4 bases, with 13 bases spanning the gap. CDR1 MNHEY and CDR2 SMNVEV come from the germline V gene (reference sequence).

The genes are TRBV2 and TRBJ2-4; 8 nucleotides align to TRBD1. The DNA end lines up better with TRBJ2-7; the J call may be wrong. CDR3 length equals 13 residues. Germline V lookup: CDR1 SNHLY, CDR2 FYNNEI. The CDR3 bases are TGTGCCAGCAAGGACAGGGAAACCTACGAGCAGTACTTC. Its protein product is CASKDRETYEQYF.

The chain employs TRBV3-1 and TRBJ1-2; 7 bases agree with TRBD1. Germline V CDR1 and CDR2: LGHDT, YNNKEL (reference sequence). CDR3 length: 14 amino acids. The ends lost 4 bases at V and 8 bases at J; junction bases unmatched: 10. Here the CDR3 DNA reads TGTGCCAGCAGCCTTGGCCGGGACAGAGTCGGCTACACCTTC. Its protein product is CASSLGRDRVGYTF.

The V gene is TRBV4-1, the J gene TRBJ2-3; D uncertain. Germline V CDR1 and CDR2: MGHRA, YSYEKL. V was shortened by 2 bases and J by 4 bases, with 13 bases between the two germline ends. The CDR3 runs to 15 residues. In DNA, the CDR3 is TGCGCCAGCAGCCAAATTGCCCGGTGGGCAGATACGCAGTATTTT. Translation: CASSQIARWADTQYF.

For this clonotype: Relative to the germline gene, one junction end is altered; a read error may explain this. The rearrangement links TRBV9 to TRBJ2-1; TRBD2 matches 8 bases. The CDR3 is made up of 16 amino acids. CDR1 and CDR2 from the germline V gene are SGDLS and YYNGEE. The CDR3 region has the DNA TGTGCCAGCAACGTAGAAGTTAGCGGGGCCTACAATGAGCAGTTCTTC. This codes for CASNVEVSGAYNEQFF.

This clonotype was counted only a few times. V is TRBV21-1 and J is TRBJ2-7. TRBV21-1 corresponds to a pseudogene. The CDR3 is 14 residues long. CDR3 region: CASSKAGFSYEQYF. DNA of the CDR3: TGTGCCAGCAGCAAAGCGGGCTTTTCCTACGAGCAGTACTTC.

The DNA for the CDR3 is TGCAGTGCTGATCCCGGGACTAGCATATACAATGAGCAGTACTTC. It codes for CSADPGTSIYNEQYF. J is TRBJ2-1 and V is TRBV20-1, with 9 bases matching TRBD2. Gene TRBJ2-7 matches the end of the DNA better, so the J call may be wrong. This CDR3 contains 15 residues. CDR1 is DFQATT, CDR2 SNEGSKA, per germline (reference sequence).